Listed here is a single T cell receptor beta chain. The sample belongs to a study of T-cell reconstitution after alpha-beta-depleted transplantation in children. The CDR3 length is 14 residues. The V end was cut by 4 bases, the J end by 4 bases, with 14 bases between. In germline, CDR1 is SGHNT, CDR2 YYREEE (reference sequence). A library of TCRbeta sequences, prepared with unique molecular identifiers, was generated. TCRdb itself ran the PCR reads through MiXCR, one entry per CDR3 protein. Among roughly 500,000 distinct CDR3 sequences, about 33% were seen once, and the ten largest hold about 2.3%. The specimen comprised PBMCs from the stem cell graft donor, sampled from the stem cell graft. This receptor was identified in a human donor who donated a stem cell graft to a child with aplastic anemia. The chain has TRBV5-4 and TRBJ1-1; a weak D match, TRBD1 (6 bases). CDR3 loop: CASSEGQTGTEAFF. CDR3 coding DNA: TGTGCCAGCAGCGAGGGACAAACTGGCACTGAAGCTTTCTTT.